Each of the 2 T cell receptor beta chains below was sequenced from the same sample in a study of cytomegalovirus exposure and HLA in healthy donors. Both 60 Vbeta primers and 13 Jbeta primers went into the PCR. Clones were sequenced by immunoSEQ multiplex PCR, and TCRdb holds only the in-frame ones, with some missing. The sample contains around 97,000 clones, 65% to 85% of which appear only once. The specimen sequenced was PBMCs. The receptors derive from a man aged 35 to 55 in good health and CMV-seropositive.

There are a few counts of this clone. The rearrangement uses TRBV7-2 and TRBJ2-5; 11 nucleotides match TRBD2. The trim removed 5 bases at V and 7 bases at J, leaving 12 bases unmatched. This CDR3 is 16 amino acids long. The germline V gene encodes CDR1 SGHTA and CDR2 FQGNSA. This chain's CDR3 is CASSRNSGGVVVTQYF. CDR3 bases: TGTGCCAGCAGCCGCAATAGCGGGGGGGTCGTTGTGACCCAGTACTTC.

This chain connects TRBV11-2 to TRBJ1-2; weak D call: TRBD1 (6 bases). Germline V lookup: CDR1 SGHAT, CDR2 FQNNGV. The ends were cut back, 0 bases at V and 4 bases at J, with 9 bases in the middle. This CDR3 comprises 14 residues. CDR3: CASSLEQGTYGYTF. The CDR3 region has the DNA TGTGCCAGCAGCTTAGAACAGGGAACCTATGGCTACACCTTC.